The rows below give T cell receptor beta chains drawn from one sample of a study of monozygotic twins with inflammatory bowel disease. Each CDR3 protein gets one entry in TCRdb, which reprocessed the 5' RACE reads and gives no DNA. The specimen's table records 440,000 or so distinct CDR3 sequences. Input material: blood. These receptors came from a human donor with ulcerative colitis or Crohn's disease, or a healthy co-twin of an affected twin (not recorded which). The CDR3 runs from the conserved cysteine through the conserved F or W.

cdr3_aa j_call v_call
CASGLDSGTPLYF TRBJ2-7 TRBV12-5
CASSLGGVPDTQYF TRBJ2-3 TRBV7-9
CSVDGDGTEAFF TRBJ1-1 TRBV29-1
CASSLGDRAQETQYF TRBJ2-5 TRBV7-2
CSAPGQSSGANVLTF TRBJ2-6 TRBV20-1
CASSQGPQSGGNIQYF TRBJ2-4 TRBV3-1
CASSPRQSEQFF TRBJ2-1 TRBV5-1
CASSLGRDGTQYF TRBJ2-5 TRBV7-9
CAISGTRIPHEQFF TRBJ2-1 TRBV10-3
CASSSPLLPETQYF TRBJ2-5 TRBV7-2
CASSRMSPGLHVSSYNEQFF TRBJ2-1 TRBV13
CASSPPDEGPSTNEKLFF TRBJ1-4 TRBV11-1
CASSQGPREDTQYF TRBJ2-3 TRBV5-6
CSARGQGASGANVLTF TRBJ2-6 TRBV20-1
CASSSELVIAYEQYF TRBJ2-7 TRBV7-3
CATSRAFSRGVTGELFF TRBJ2-2 TRBV15
CASSEIAYEQYF TRBJ2-7 TRBV5-1
CASSLLGRTVDGSSYNEQFF TRBJ2-1 TRBV5-1
CASSRNGPPNEKLFF TRBJ1-4 TRBV5-6
CASSSTAISGNTIYF TRBJ1-3 TRBV28
CSGGESGPSGANVLTF TRBJ2-6 TRBV20-1
CASSIGINEQFF TRBJ2-1 TRBV19
CASSVRGQETQYF TRBJ2-5 TRBV9
CASSVAGNPADTQYF TRBJ2-3 TRBV9
CASSPRRDRAQETQYF TRBJ2-5 TRBV18
CASSAPGNYNEQFF TRBJ2-1 TRBV14
CASSDGTRSTDTQYF TRBJ2-3 TRBV10-2
CAWGTGAPEAFF TRBJ1-1 TRBV30
CASSLFQENTEAFF TRBJ1-1 TRBV12-3/TRBV12-4
CASSFGTDTQYF TRBJ2-3 TRBV5-6
CASAPGGHQPQHF TRBJ1-5 TRBV11-2
CASSLAAGQGGYTEAFF TRBJ1-1 TRBV5-6
CSAPRLAGGNNEQFF TRBJ2-1 TRBV20-1
CASSSAGGEQYF TRBJ2-7 TRBV7-9
CASSEPADPPNYGYTF TRBJ1-2 TRBV10-2
CASSHWTGVYGYTF TRBJ1-2 TRBV7-2
CASSLGTVGGYSPLHF TRBJ1-6 TRBV7-2
CASSPMGRDTEAFF TRBJ1-1 TRBV7-6
CASSPPGKATEAFF TRBJ1-1 TRBV7-2
CASGASISGPQHF TRBJ1-5 TRBV6-5
CASSLDPGVYTQYF TRBJ2-3 TRBV5-5